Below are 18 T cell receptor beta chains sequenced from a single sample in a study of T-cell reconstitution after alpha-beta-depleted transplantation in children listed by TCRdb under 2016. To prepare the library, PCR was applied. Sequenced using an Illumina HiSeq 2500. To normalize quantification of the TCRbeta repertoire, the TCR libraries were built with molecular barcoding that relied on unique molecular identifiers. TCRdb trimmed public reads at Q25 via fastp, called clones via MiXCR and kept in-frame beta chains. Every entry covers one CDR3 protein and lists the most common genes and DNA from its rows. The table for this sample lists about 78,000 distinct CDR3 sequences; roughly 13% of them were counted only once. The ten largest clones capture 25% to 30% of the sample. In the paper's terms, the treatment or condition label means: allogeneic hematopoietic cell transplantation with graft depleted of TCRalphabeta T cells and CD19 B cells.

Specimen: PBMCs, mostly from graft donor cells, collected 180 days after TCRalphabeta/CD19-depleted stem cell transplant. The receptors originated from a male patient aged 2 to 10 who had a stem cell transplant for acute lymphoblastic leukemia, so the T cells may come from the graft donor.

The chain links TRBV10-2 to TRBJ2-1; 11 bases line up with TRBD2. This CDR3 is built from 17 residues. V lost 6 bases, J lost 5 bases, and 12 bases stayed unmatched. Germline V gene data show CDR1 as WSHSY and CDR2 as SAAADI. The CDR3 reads CASSPRLAGLYDNEQFF. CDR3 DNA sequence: TGCGCCAGCAGCCCTCGACTAGCGGGGCTTTATGACAATGAGCAGTTCTTC.

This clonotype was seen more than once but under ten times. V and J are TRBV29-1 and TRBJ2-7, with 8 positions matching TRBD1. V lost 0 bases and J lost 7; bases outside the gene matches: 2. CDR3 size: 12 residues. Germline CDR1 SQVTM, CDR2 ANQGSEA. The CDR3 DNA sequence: TGCAGCGTTGAAGAGACAGGGGATGAGCAGTACTTC. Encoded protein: CSVEETGDEQYF.

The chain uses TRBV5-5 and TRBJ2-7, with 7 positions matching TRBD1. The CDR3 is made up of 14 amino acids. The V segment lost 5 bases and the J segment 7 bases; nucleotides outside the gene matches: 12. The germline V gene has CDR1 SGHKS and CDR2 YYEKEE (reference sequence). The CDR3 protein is CASREPGQIPEQYF. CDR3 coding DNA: TGTGCCAGCAGGGAGCCGGGACAGATCCCGGAGCAGTACTTC.

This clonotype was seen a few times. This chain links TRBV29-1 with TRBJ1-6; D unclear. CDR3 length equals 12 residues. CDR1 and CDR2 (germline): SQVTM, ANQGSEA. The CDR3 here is CNPEASDSPLHF. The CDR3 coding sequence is TGCAACCCTGAGGCTTCGGATTCACCCCTCCACTTT.

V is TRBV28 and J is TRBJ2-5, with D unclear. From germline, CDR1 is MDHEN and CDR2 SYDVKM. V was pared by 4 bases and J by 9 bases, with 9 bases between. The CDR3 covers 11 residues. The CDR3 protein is CASSSRLSQYF. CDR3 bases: TGTGCCAGCAGTTCCCGACTGTCCCAGTACTTC.

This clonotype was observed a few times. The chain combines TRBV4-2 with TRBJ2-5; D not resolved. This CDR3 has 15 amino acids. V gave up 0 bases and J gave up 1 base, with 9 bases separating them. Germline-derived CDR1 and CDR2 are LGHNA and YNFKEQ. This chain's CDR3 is CASSQEERLQETQYF. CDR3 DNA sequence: TGTGCCAGCAGCCAAGAAGAACGCCTCCAAGAGACCCAGTACTTC.

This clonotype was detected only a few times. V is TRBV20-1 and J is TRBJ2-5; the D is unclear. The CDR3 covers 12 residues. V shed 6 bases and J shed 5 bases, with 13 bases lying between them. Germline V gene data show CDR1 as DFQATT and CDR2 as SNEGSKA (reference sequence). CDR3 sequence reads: CSASENSETQYF. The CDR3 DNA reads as TGCAGTGCCAGCGAGAATAGCGAGACCCAGTACTTC.

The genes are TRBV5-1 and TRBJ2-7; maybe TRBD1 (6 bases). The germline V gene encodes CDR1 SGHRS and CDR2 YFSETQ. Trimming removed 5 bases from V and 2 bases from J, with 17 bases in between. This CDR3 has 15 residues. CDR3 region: CASSSTGSRPYEQYF. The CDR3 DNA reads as TGCGCCAGCAGTTCAACAGGGTCTCGGCCCTACGAGCAGTACTTC.

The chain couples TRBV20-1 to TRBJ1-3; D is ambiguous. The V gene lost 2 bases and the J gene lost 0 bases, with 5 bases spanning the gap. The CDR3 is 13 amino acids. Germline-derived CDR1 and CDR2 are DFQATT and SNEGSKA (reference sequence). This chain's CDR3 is CSARPASGNTIYF. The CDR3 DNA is TGCAGTGCTAGACCTGCCTCTGGAAACACCATATATTTT.

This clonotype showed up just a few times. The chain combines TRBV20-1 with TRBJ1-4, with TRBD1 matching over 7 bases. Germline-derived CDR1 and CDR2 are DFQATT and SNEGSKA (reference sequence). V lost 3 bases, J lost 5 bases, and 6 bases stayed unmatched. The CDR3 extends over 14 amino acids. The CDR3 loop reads CSARAGTANEKLFF. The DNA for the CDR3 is TGCAGTGCTAGGGCCGGGACAGCGAATGAAAAACTGTTTTTT.

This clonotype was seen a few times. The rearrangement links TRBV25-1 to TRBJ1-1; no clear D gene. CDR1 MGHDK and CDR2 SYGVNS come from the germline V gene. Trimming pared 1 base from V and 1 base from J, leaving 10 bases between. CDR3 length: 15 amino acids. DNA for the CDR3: TGTGCCAGCAGTGAATTTATAGGGTGGAACACTGAAGCTTTCTTT. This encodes CASSEFIGWNTEAFF. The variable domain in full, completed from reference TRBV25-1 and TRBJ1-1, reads EADIYQTPRYLVIGTGKKITLECSQTMGHDKMYWYQQDPGMELHLIHYSYGVNSTEKGDLSSESTVSRIRTEHFPLTLESARPSHTSQYLCASSEFIGWNTEAFFGQGTRLTVV.

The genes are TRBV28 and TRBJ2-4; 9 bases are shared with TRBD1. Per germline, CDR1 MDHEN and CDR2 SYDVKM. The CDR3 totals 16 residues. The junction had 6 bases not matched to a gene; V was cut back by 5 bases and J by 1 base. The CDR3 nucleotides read TGTGCCAGCAGTAAAGCCGGGACAGGGGCCAAAAACATTCAGTACTTC. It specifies CASSKAGTGAKNIQYF.

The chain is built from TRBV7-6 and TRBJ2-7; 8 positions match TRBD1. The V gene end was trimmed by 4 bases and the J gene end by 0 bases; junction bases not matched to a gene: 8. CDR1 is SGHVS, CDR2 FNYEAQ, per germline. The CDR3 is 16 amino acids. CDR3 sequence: CASSWRQGWNSYEQYF. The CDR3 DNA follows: TGTGCCAGCAGCTGGAGACAGGGGTGGAACTCCTACGAGCAGTACTTC.

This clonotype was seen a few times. In nucleotides, the CDR3 is TGTGCCAGCAGCTCCCGGACAGGAGTTTATAGCAATCAGCCCCAGCATTTT. Its translation: CASSSRTGVYSNQPQHF. The chain links TRBV7-2 to TRBJ1-5, with TRBD1 matching over 7 bases. CDR1 SGHTA and CDR2 FQGNSA come from the germline V gene. Trimming took 4 bases from V and 0 from J; bases not matched to a gene: 9. This CDR3 comprises 17 residues.

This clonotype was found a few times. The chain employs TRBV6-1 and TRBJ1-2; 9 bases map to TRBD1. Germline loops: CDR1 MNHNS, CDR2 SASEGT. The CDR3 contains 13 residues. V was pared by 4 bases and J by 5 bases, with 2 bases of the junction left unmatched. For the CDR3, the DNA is TGTGCCAGCAGTGTCGGACAGGGGTATGGCTACACCTTC. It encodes CASSVGQGYGYTF.

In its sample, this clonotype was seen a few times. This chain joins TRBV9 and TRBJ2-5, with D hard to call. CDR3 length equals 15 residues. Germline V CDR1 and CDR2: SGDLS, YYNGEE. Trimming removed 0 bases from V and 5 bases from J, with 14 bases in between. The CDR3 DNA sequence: TGTGCCAGCAGCGTAGCTCTTTCATACGGTGAGACCCAGTACTTC. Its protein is CASSVALSYGETQYF. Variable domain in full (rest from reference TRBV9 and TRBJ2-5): DSGVTQTPKHLITATGQRVTLRCSPRSGDLSVYWYQQSLDQGLQFLIQYYNGEERAKGNILERFSAQQFPDLHSELNLSSLELGDSALYFCASSVALSYGETQYFGPGTRLLVL.

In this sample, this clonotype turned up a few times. The DNA of the CDR3 is TGTGCCAGCAGTTACTCGTTTCAGCCCCAGCATTTT. It translates to CASSYSFQPQHF. This sequence joins TRBV6-2 or TRBV6-3 and TRBJ1-5; D gene unclear. The germline V gene encodes CDR1 MNHEY and CDR2 SVGEGT. The CDR3 totals 12 residues. Between the trimmed V and J ends, which lost 0 bases and 6 bases, there was a span of 3 bases.

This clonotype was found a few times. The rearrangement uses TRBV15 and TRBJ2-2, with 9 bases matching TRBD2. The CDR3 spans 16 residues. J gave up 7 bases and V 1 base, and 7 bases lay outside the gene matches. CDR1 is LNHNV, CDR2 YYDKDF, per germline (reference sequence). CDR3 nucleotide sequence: TGTGCCACCAGCAGAGGGAGAGCGGGGGGACGCGGGGAGCTGTTTTTT. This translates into CATSRGRAGGRGELFF.